This T cell receptor (beta chain) was sequenced during a study of blood T cell repertoires in COVID-19. Turning to the study itself: Samples representing acute and convalescent COVID-19 were sourced from the United States, Italy and Spain. PBMCs, B-cell-depleted T cells, or T cells were the source of the cDNA or gDNA that made up the material.

The Seattle patients, enrolled during active infection, were followed longitudinally. In the original workflow: Reference gene primers were amplified, and this amplification served to estimate nucleated cell counts. Only in-frame clones appear in the TCRdb table, and some are missing; sequencing was by immunoSEQ multiplex PCR. V and J calls and clone size come straight from that table; D and trimming were deduced from the DNA. The sample has some 300,000 clones; approximately 90% are singletons. Input material: peripheral blood. The receptor comes from a woman between 45 and 60 years old with COVID-19, enrolled during active disease.

The DNA of the CDR3 is TGTGCCAGCAGTTTATCATCCAGCCCGGGGCAGCCCCAGCATTTT. Translation: CASSLSSSPGQPQHF. This chain joins TRBV27 and TRBJ1-5; no reliable D call. Trimming removed 0 bases at V and 7 bases at J, with 13 bases between. Germline assignment: CDR1 MNHEY and CDR2 SMNVEV (reference sequence). CDR3 length: 15 residues.